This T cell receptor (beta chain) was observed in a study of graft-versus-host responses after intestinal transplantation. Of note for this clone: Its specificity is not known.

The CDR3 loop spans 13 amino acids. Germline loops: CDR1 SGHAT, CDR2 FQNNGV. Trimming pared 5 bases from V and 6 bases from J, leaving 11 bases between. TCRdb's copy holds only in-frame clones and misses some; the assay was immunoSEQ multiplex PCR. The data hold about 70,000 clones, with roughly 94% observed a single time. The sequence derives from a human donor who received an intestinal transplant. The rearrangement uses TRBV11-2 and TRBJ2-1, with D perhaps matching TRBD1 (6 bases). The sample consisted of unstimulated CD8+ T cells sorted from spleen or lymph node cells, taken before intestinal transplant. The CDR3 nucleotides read TGTGCCAGCAGCCTCGGACAGATCAATGAGCAGTTCTTC. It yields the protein CASSLGQINEQFF.